A selection of T cell receptor beta chains follows, all from one sample in a study of beta chain features in type 1 diabetes. Here immunoSEQ multiplex PCR was the method, and the copy in TCRdb shows in-frame clones only, minus some. Here the sample spans about 340,000 clones, roughly 12% being singletons. The specimen was naive CD4+ T cells from blood. These TCRs come from a woman aged 18-30 years with type 1 diabetes. CDR3s include the opening cysteine and the closing phenylalanine or tryptophan. The order of the fields is J gene, CDR3 length, D gene, clone size, V gene, CDR3 protein, CDR3 DNA. D genes are given only for firm matches. Not every row has a clone size; where given, it reads once, few, many or a size class.

J gene: TRBJ2-7; CDR3 length: 12; D gene: .; clone size: .; V gene: TRBV5-5; CDR3 protein: CASSWTEYEQYF; CDR3 DNA: TGTGCCAGCAGCTGGACTGAATACGAGCAGTACTTC
J gene: TRBJ2-5; CDR3 length: 15; D gene: .; clone size: .; V gene: TRBV7-9; CDR3 protein: CASSLEPGNQETQYF; CDR3 DNA: TGTGCCAGCAGCTTAGAGCCAGGCAACCAAGAGACCCAGTACTTC
J gene: TRBJ2-1; CDR3 length: 15; D gene: .; clone size: .; V gene: TRBV5-6; CDR3 protein: CASSLKARSYNEQFF; CDR3 DNA: TGTGCCAGCAGCTTGAAAGCGCGCTCCTACAATGAGCAGTTCTTC
J gene: TRBJ1-2; CDR3 length: 15; D gene: .; clone size: .; V gene: TRBV4-3; CDR3 protein: CASSLNGQPHYGYTF; CDR3 DNA: TGCGCCAGCAGCTTGAATGGACAGCCCCACTATGGCTACACCTTC
J gene: TRBJ2-3; CDR3 length: 15; D gene: TRBD2; clone size: .; V gene: TRBV5-1; CDR3 protein: CASSLASGSTDTQYF; CDR3 DNA: TGCGCCAGCAGCTTGGCTAGCGGTAGCACAGATACGCAGTATTTT
J gene: TRBJ2-1; CDR3 length: 15; D gene: TRBD2; clone size: .; V gene: TRBV5-4; CDR3 protein: CASSMDSGSSNEQFF; CDR3 DNA: TGTGCCAGCAGCATGGATAGCGGGAGTAGTAATGAGCAGTTCTTC
J gene: TRBJ2-1; CDR3 length: 13; D gene: TRBD2; clone size: few; V gene: TRBV29-1; CDR3 protein: CSVVLAGYNEQFF; CDR3 DNA: TGCAGCGTTGTTCTAGCGGGCTACAATGAGCAGTTCTTC
J gene: TRBJ2-2; CDR3 length: 12; D gene: .; clone size: few; V gene: TRBV28; CDR3 protein: CASRRVAGELFF; CDR3 DNA: TGTGCCAGCAGGCGGGTAGCCGGGGAGCTGTTTTTT
J gene: TRBJ1-2; CDR3 length: 14; D gene: .; clone size: .; V gene: TRBV5-1; CDR3 protein: CASSRPEIGGGYTF; CDR3 DNA: TGCGCCAGCAGCCGACCTGAGATAGGCGGGGGCTACACCTTC
J gene: TRBJ1-1; CDR3 length: 15; D gene: TRBD1; clone size: few; V gene: TRBV11-2; CDR3 protein: CASRRPGQGDTEAFF; CDR3 DNA: TGTGCCAGCAGGCGCCCGGGACAGGGGGACACTGAAGCTTTCTTT
J gene: TRBJ2-7; CDR3 length: 15; D gene: .; clone size: .; V gene: TRBV4-2; CDR3 protein: CASSRTGTGIYEQYF; CDR3 DNA: TGTGCCAGCAGCCGCACCGGGACTGGAATCTACGAGCAGTACTTC
J gene: TRBJ1-5; CDR3 length: 15; D gene: .; clone size: .; V gene: TRBV6-6; CDR3 protein: CASSYPDQGGQPQHF; CDR3 DNA: TGTGCCAGCAGTTACCCGGACCAGGGAGGTCAGCCCCAGCATTTT
J gene: TRBJ1-4; CDR3 length: 14; D gene: TRBD1; clone size: few; V gene: TRBV5-1; CDR3 protein: CASSRQGWDEKLFF; CDR3 DNA: TGCGCCAGCTCGAGACAGGGGTGGGATGAAAAACTGTTTTTT
J gene: TRBJ2-7; CDR3 length: 15; D gene: .; clone size: .; V gene: TRBV7-2; CDR3 protein: CASSSYIPRSYEQYF; CDR3 DNA: TGTGCCAGCAGCTCCTATATCCCTAGGTCCTACGAGCAGTACTTC
J gene: TRBJ2-5; CDR3 length: 15; D gene: .; clone size: .; V gene: TRBV11-2; CDR3 protein: CASSFGNRERETQYF; CDR3 DNA: TGTGCCAGCAGCTTCGGAAACAGGGAAAGAGAGACCCAGTACTTC
J gene: TRBJ1-1; CDR3 length: 14; D gene: .; clone size: few; V gene: TRBV5-4; CDR3 protein: CASSLDAVNTEAFF; CDR3 DNA: TGTGCCAGCAGCTTGGATGCAGTGAACACTGAAGCTTTCTTT
J gene: TRBJ1-1; CDR3 length: 13; D gene: .; clone size: .; V gene: TRBV5-1; CDR3 protein: CASSSLGNTEAFF; CDR3 DNA: TGCGCCAGCAGCTCCCTCGGGAACACTGAAGCTTTCTTT
J gene: TRBJ2-3; CDR3 length: 14; D gene: .; clone size: .; V gene: TRBV7-3; CDR3 protein: CASSLGGHIDTQYF; CDR3 DNA: TGTGCCAGCAGCTTAGGAGGGCACATCGATACGCAGTATTTT
J gene: TRBJ2-5; CDR3 length: 14; D gene: .; clone size: .; V gene: TRBV18; CDR3 protein: CASSLNLLQETQYF; CDR3 DNA: TGTGCCAGCTCACTGAACTTGCTCCAAGAGACCCAGTACTTC
J gene: TRBJ1-4; CDR3 length: 12; D gene: .; clone size: .; V gene: TRBV5-1; CDR3 protein: CASSLTGEKLFF; CDR3 DNA: TGCGCCAGCAGCTTGACAGGGGAAAAACTGTTTTTT
J gene: TRBJ2-1; CDR3 length: 15; D gene: TRBD2; clone size: .; V gene: TRBV11-3; CDR3 protein: CASSFVAGLSGEQFF; CDR3 DNA: TGTGCCAGCAGCTTCGTAGCGGGATTATCTGGAGAGCAGTTCTTC
J gene: TRBJ2-3; CDR3 length: 15; D gene: TRBD2; clone size: few; V gene: TRBV11-2; CDR3 protein: CASSLGGTSLHTQYF; CDR3 DNA: TGTGCCAGCAGCTTAGGGGGGACTAGTCTTCATACGCAGTATTTT
J gene: TRBJ2-3; CDR3 length: 15; D gene: TRBD2; clone size: .; V gene: TRBV29-1; CDR3 protein: CSVATSGSLADTQYF; CDR3 DNA: TGCAGCGTTGCGACTAGCGGGAGTTTGGCAGATACGCAGTATTTT
J gene: TRBJ1-2; CDR3 length: 13; D gene: TRBD1; clone size: .; V gene: TRBV28; CDR3 protein: CASTEDRGDGYTF; CDR3 DNA: TGTGCCAGCACCGAGGACAGGGGTGATGGCTACACCTTC
J gene: TRBJ2-1; CDR3 length: 13; D gene: .; clone size: few; V gene: TRBV7-3; CDR3 protein: CASSSPGGSEQFF; CDR3 DNA: TGTGCCAGCAGCTCCCCAGGGGGGAGTGAGCAGTTCTTC